The 15 T cell receptor beta chains below come from one sample, sequenced in a study of early T cells in non-severe SARS-CoV-2 infection listed by TCRdb under 2021. Libraries came from 5' RACE. The run used a NextSeq 500. The public reads were run again by TCRdb, first through fastp at Q25 and then through MiXCR, and only productive beta chains were kept. Every CDR3 protein is listed once, alongside the most common genes and DNA of its rows. The sample data list around 63,000 distinct CDR3 sequences, and more than 8% of these were observed just once. Of the sample, about a sixth falls within the top ten clones. The source material was whole blood, sampled at baseline. Every receptor here comes from an adult who was a healthcare worker with PCR-confirmed SARS-CoV-2 infection or an uninfected control (not recorded which).

There are a few counts of this clonotype. This chain joins TRBV25-1 and TRBJ1-4, with D possibly being TRBD1 (5 bases). The CDR3 covers 14 residues. Trimming removed 8 bases at V and 5 bases at J, with 15 bases between. Per the germline V gene, CDR1 is MGHDK and CDR2 is SYGVNS. The CDR3 sequence is CASSPAGRNEKLFF. CDR3 bases: TGTGCCAGCTCACCCGCAGGGAGGAATGAAAAACTGTTTTTT. The entire variable domain, with the rest obtained from reference TRBV25-1 and TRBJ1-4, is as follows: EADIYQTPRYLVIGTGKKITLECSQTMGHDKMYWYQQDPGMELHLIHYSYGVNSTEKGDLSSESTVSRIRTEHFPLTLESARPSHTSQYLCASSPAGRNEKLFFGSGTQLSVL.

This clonotype has at least ten counts. The chain is built from TRBV6-2 or TRBV6-3 and TRBJ2-7; tentative D call: TRBD2 (7 bases). The CDR3 loop spans 18 amino acids. Germline assignment: CDR1 MNHEY and CDR2 SVGEGT. Trimming took off 0 bases at V and 3 bases at J, with 21 bases between the two ends. CDR3 loop: CASSYSILQRDTFYEQYF. In nucleotides, the CDR3 is TGTGCCAGCAGTTACTCGATCCTCCAGCGGGACACCTTCTACGAGCAGTACTTC.

The chain has TRBV7-2 and TRBJ1-1; a weak D match, TRBD1 (6 bases). V shed 5 bases and J shed 8 bases, with 9 bases lying between them. This CDR3 contains 11 residues. Germline V gene lookup returns CDR1 SGHTA and CDR2 FQGNSA. This chain's CDR3 is CASSLDREAFF. The CDR3 coding sequence is TGTGCCAGCAGCCTGGACAGAGAAGCTTTCTTT.

This clonotype was counted ten times or more. J is TRBJ2-2 and V is TRBV4-3; TRBD1 might be the D (5 bases). Germline CDR1 is LGHNA and CDR2 is YSLEER. The CDR3 is 16 residues long. V lost 5 bases and J lost 3, with 16 bases in between. CDR3 in DNA: TGCGCCAGCAGCAGAAGGGGATCTAAGGACACCGGGGAGCTGTTTTTT. It specifies CASSRRGSKDTGELFF.

This clonotype was found many times. The chain has TRBV7-6 and TRBJ2-2, with D perhaps matching TRBD2 (6 bases). The CDR3 contains 14 residues. Trimming cost V 2 bases and J 5 bases, with 9 bases left between them. Germline V gives CDR1 SGHVS, CDR2 FNYEAQ. CDR3 DNA sequence: TGTGCCAGCAGCTTATCCAGCGGGACCGGGGAGCTGTTTTTT. As protein: CASSLSSGTGELFF. The variable domain in full, with the rest retrieved from reference TRBV7-6 and TRBJ2-2, is GAGVSQSPRYKVTKRGQDVALRCDPISGHVSLYWYRQALGQGPEFLTYFNYEAQQDKSGLPNDRFSAERPEGSISTLTIQRTEQRDSAMYRCASSLSSGTGELFFGEGSRLTVL.

Regarding this clonotype: At one boundary the junction diverges from the germline segment, which might be a read error. The chain employs TRBV27 and TRBJ1-3; D remains unclear. Per the germline V gene, CDR1 is MNHEY and CDR2 is SMNVEV (reference sequence). The CDR3 is made up of 14 amino acids. The CDR3 DNA reads as TGTGTCAGCGGGTTTGGAGGGCCCGGAAACACCATATATTTT. Protein: CVSGFGGPGNTIYF.

The J gene is TRBJ2-5, the V gene TRBV4-3; tentative D call: TRBD2 (5 bases). This CDR3 is built from 13 residues. Trimming removed 4 bases at V and 2 bases at J, with 8 bases between. Per germline, CDR1 LGHNA and CDR2 YSLEER. CDR3 bases: TGCGCCAGCAGCCCGGGATTACAAGAGACCCAGTACTTC. It yields the protein CASSPGLQETQYF.

The V gene is TRBV12-3 or TRBV12-4, the J gene TRBJ2-7; 8 bases are a match to TRBD1. This CDR3 contains 14 residues. After removal of 5 bases from V and 2 bases from J, the junction contained 5 bases not matched to a gene. The CDR3: CASSRQGFPYEQYF. CDR3 DNA sequence: TGTGCCAGCAGTCGACAGGGGTTCCCCTACGAGCAGTACTTC.

This clonotype occurred a few times. The V call is TRBV11-2, the J call TRBJ2-5; D is uncertain. V lost 5 bases, J lost 5 bases, and 9 bases lay in between. Germline V lookup: CDR1 SGHAT, CDR2 FQNNGV. The CDR3 covers 12 residues. The CDR3 loop reads CASSIEWETQYF. The CDR3 DNA follows: TGTGCCAGCAGCATCGAGTGGGAGACCCAGTACTTC.

The V and J genes are TRBV13 and TRBJ2-2; weak D call: TRBD2 (5 bases). The CDR3 has 16 amino acids. The ends were cut back, 2 bases at V and 0 bases at J, with 10 bases in the middle. CDR1 PRHDT and CDR2 FYEKMQ come from the germline V gene (reference sequence). CDR3 loop: CASSLKVGANTGELFF. In DNA, the CDR3 is TGTGCCAGCAGCTTAAAGGTCGGGGCGAACACCGGGGAGCTGTTTTTT.

This rearrangement joins TRBV29-1 to TRBJ1-1; D is unresolved. The V end lost 4 bases, the J end lost 3 bases, and 6 bases lay between the germline ends. This CDR3 spans 11 amino acids. From germline, CDR1 is SQVTM and CDR2 ANQGSEA. The CDR3 here is CSVAADTEAFF. CDR3 bases: TGCAGCGTTGCCGCGGACACTGAAGCTTTCTTT. Full variable domain (remainder filled in from reference TRBV29-1 and TRBJ1-1): SAVISQKPSRDICQRGTSLTIQCQVDSQVTMMFWYRQQPGQSLTLIATANQGSEATYESGFVIDKFPISRPNLTFSTLTVSNMSPEDSSIYLCSVAADTEAFFGQGTRLTVV.

This clonotype was detected only once. The chain uses TRBV7-8 and TRBJ2-3, with 8 bases aligning to TRBD2. Germline CDR1 is SGHVS and CDR2 is FQNEAQ. The CDR3 runs to 16 residues. V trimming: 3 bases; J trimming: 4 bases; junction bases outside the gene matches: 9. The CDR3 bases are TGTGCCAGCAGCTTTACCGGGAGGGATAGCTCAGATACGCAGTATTTT. Translation: CASSFTGRDSSDTQYF.

This clonotype was counted a few times. The chain joins TRBV9 to TRBJ2-1, with 13 bases lining up with TRBD2. Germline CDR1 is SGDLS and CDR2 is YYNGEE. Trimming removed 3 bases from V and 2 bases from J; junction bases left unmatched: 2. CDR3 length: 16 residues. The chain's CDR3 is CASSETSGRAYNEQFF. CDR3 coding DNA: TGTGCCAGCAGCGAAACTAGCGGGAGGGCCTACAATGAGCAGTTCTTC. The variable domain in full, completed from reference TRBV9 and TRBJ2-1, reads DSGVTQTPKHLITATGQRVTLRCSPRSGDLSVYWYQQSLDQGLQFLIQYYNGEERAKGNILERFSAQQFPDLHSELNLSSLELGDSALYFCASSETSGRAYNEQFFGPGTRLTVL.

Ten or more counts support this clonotype. The CDR3 protein is CASSLGQGEYNQPQHF. DNA of the CDR3: TGTGCCAGCAGTTTAGGCCAGGGGGAATACAATCAGCCCCAGCATTTT. This chain links TRBV28 with TRBJ1-5; 7 nucleotides align to TRBD1. The junction had 7 bases not matched to a gene; V was cut back by 2 bases and J by 3 bases. Germline CDR1 reads MDHEN; CDR2 reads SYDVKM. The CDR3 totals 16 residues. The full variable domain, its missing parts supplied by reference TRBV28 and TRBJ1-5, is DVKVTQSSRYLVKRTGEKVFLECVQDMDHENMFWYRQDPGLGLRLIYFSYDVKMKEKGDIPEGYSVSREKKERFSLILESASTNQTSMYLCASSLGQGEYNQPQHFGDGTRLSIL.

The rearrangement joins TRBV6-6 to TRBJ1-1; a possible D gene is TRBD1 (6 bases). Germline V gene sequence: CDR1 MNHNY, CDR2 SVGAGI (reference sequence). The V and J ends lost 6 bases and 4 bases respectively, with 24 bases between them. CDR3 length: 17 residues. Here the CDR3 DNA reads TGTGCCAGCAGGATAGGCAGGGGAGCGGGGATAGCCACTGAAGCTTTCTTT. It encodes CASRIGRGAGIATEAFF.